These 4 T cell receptor beta chains were sequenced from one sample in a study of blood T cell repertoires in COVID-19. Using immunoSEQ multiplex PCR, the repertoire was profiled, and TCRdb retains in-frame clones only, with some absent. Counted here are about 320,000 clones, around 85% occurring once; the ten biggest clones make up under 2%. Sequenced input: PBMCs or T cells enriched from blood (not recorded which). The receptors derive from a woman in her twenties or thirties who had been exposed to COVID-19.

The chain carries TRBV30 and TRBJ1-5; no reliable D call. CDR1 is GTSNPN and CDR2 is SVGIG in the germline V gene (reference sequence). The V and J ends lost 7 bases and 7 bases respectively, with 20 bases between them. CDR3 length: 14 amino acids. This CDR3 is CASRPGAHRQPQHF. In DNA, the CDR3 is TGTGCCTCACGACCGGGAGCCCATAGGCAGCCCCAGCATTTT.

The CDR3 protein is CASSSTRGLDTDTQYF. The CDR3 coding sequence is TGTGCCAGCAGCTCTACCAGGGGTCTGGACACAGATACGCAGTATTTT. This sequence joins TRBV5-4 and TRBJ2-3, with D maybe TRBD1 (6 bases). The CDR3 has 16 residues. Germline CDR1 reads SGHNT; CDR2 reads YYREEE (reference sequence). V shed 3 bases and J shed 2 bases, with 16 bases lying between them.

This chain joins TRBV7-9 and TRBJ1-4; a possible D gene is TRBD1 (6 bases). Germline values: CDR1 SEHNR, CDR2 FQNEAQ (reference sequence). Trimming stripped 5 bases from V and 8 bases from J, with 24 bases between. The CDR3 spans 17 residues. The CDR3 DNA sequence: TGTGCCAGCAGCATTGGGTTACAGGGAACGGGCCCGGAAAAACTGTTTTTT. It is translated as CASSIGLQGTGPEKLFF.

In its sample, this clone was seen once. V usage is TRBV10-2 and J usage is TRBJ2-7; 8 positions agree with TRBD1. From germline, CDR1 is WSHSY and CDR2 SAAADI. The CDR3 runs 14 residues. Trimming at V came to 9 bases and at J to 2 bases, leaving 9 bases not matched to a gene. In DNA, the CDR3 is TGCGCCAGTAAGAACAGGGGGGAGGCCTACGAGCAGTACTTC. Protein sequence: CASKNRGEAYEQYF.